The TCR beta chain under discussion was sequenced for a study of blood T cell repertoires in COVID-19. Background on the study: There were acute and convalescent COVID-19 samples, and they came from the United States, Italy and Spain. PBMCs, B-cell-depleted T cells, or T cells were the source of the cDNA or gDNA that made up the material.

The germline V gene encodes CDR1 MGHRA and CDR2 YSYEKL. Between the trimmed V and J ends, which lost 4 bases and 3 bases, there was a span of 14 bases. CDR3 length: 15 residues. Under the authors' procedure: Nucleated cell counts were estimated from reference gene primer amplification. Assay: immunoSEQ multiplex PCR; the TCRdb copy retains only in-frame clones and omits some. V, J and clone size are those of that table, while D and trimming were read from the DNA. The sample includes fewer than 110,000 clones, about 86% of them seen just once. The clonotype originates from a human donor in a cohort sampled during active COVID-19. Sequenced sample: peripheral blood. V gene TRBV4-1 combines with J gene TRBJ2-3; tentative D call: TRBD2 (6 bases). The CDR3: CASSRRDLRTDTQYF. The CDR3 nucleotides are TGCGCCAGCAGCCGGCGGGACCTTAGGACAGATACGCAGTATTTT.